Presented here are 8 T cell receptor beta chains from one specimen sequenced in a study of T cell responses to AZD1222 COVID-19 vaccine. Sequencing used immunoSEQ multiplex PCR; TCRdb keeps in-frame clones, though not all of them. Of 90,000 to 150,000 clones in the sample, 85% to 90% were seen once. The sample here was peripheral blood, taken 28 days after the second AZD1222 dose. Every receptor here comes from an adult who received the AZD1222 COVID-19 vaccine.

The genes are TRBV5-6 and TRBJ1-5; tentatively, D is TRBD1 (6 bases). Deletions cut 4 bases from V and 6 bases from J, with 23 bases between. The CDR3 consists of 17 residues. Germline V gives CDR1 SGHDT, CDR2 YYEEEE. The DNA of the CDR3 is TGTGCCAGCAGCCGCTCTTCTGTACAGGGATGGTTTCAGCCCCAGCATTTT. Its translation is CASSRSSVQGWFQPQHF.

The chain links TRBV21-1 to TRBJ2-3; the table's D call TRBD2 went unverified against the DNA. TRBV21-1 is given as a pseudogene. The CDR3 spans 15 residues. Here the CDR3 DNA reads TGTGCCGTGGGAAAGCGGGGAGGTTGCACAGATACGCAGTATTTT. Amino acids: CAVGKRGGCTDTQYF.

The chain has TRBV5-1 and TRBJ2-7; 8 bases agree with TRBD1. Per germline, CDR1 SGHRS and CDR2 YFSETQ. Losses at the gene ends were 1 base for V and 6 bases for J; bases not matched to a gene: 3. The CDR3 contains 13 residues. The CDR3 is CASSLSGGLEQYF. DNA for the CDR3: TGCGCCAGCAGCTTGTCAGGGGGCCTCGAGCAGTACTTC.

The V gene is TRBV18, the J gene TRBJ1-4, with 9 bases identical to TRBD1. Germline lookup yields CDR1 KGHSH and CDR2 LQKENI. This CDR3 has 14 amino acids. V lost 3 bases, J lost 8 bases, and 4 bases stayed unmatched. CDR3 residues: CASSPDRGEEKLFF. Here the CDR3 DNA reads TGTGCCAGCTCACCCGACAGGGGGGAAGAAAAACTGTTTTTT.

This chain uses TRBV27 with TRBJ2-1; 8 nucleotides line up with TRBD2. CDR3 size: 14 residues. Germline values: CDR1 MNHEY, CDR2 SMNVEV (reference sequence). The V gene end was trimmed by 3 bases and the J gene end by 6 bases; junction bases not matched to a gene: 4. In nucleotides, the CDR3 is TGTGCCAGCAGTTTCAGCGGGAGCACCAATGAGCAGTTCTTC. This translates into CASSFSGSTNEQFF.

The chain employs TRBV29-1 and TRBJ2-1; D is perhaps TRBD1 (5 bases). This CDR3 comprises 13 residues. The germline V gene has CDR1 SQVTM and CDR2 ANQGSEA. The V end was cut by 2 bases, the J end by 2 bases, with 7 bases between. The CDR3 DNA reads as TGCAGCGTTGAAAAGGACACCTACAATGAGCAGTTCTTC. Protein sequence: CSVEKDTYNEQFF.

The chain combines TRBV24-1 with TRBJ2-7; no clear D gene. The CDR3 covers 12 residues. Trimming cost V 3 bases and J 6 bases, with 8 bases left between them. Germline CDR1 KGHDR, CDR2 SFDVKD. The CDR3 sequence is CATSDNGSEQYF. CDR3 in DNA: TGTGCCACCAGTGATAACGGGTCCGAGCAGTACTTC.

The chain has TRBV7-8 and TRBJ1-5; tentatively, D is TRBD1 (6 bases). V was pared by 5 bases and J by 7 bases, with 18 bases between. Germline loops: CDR1 SGHVS, CDR2 FQNEAQ. The CDR3 is 15 residues long. DNA of the CDR3: TGTGCCAGCAGCACCCAACCTGCGGGGGCCCAGCCCCAGCATTTT. Its translation is CASSTQPAGAQPQHF.